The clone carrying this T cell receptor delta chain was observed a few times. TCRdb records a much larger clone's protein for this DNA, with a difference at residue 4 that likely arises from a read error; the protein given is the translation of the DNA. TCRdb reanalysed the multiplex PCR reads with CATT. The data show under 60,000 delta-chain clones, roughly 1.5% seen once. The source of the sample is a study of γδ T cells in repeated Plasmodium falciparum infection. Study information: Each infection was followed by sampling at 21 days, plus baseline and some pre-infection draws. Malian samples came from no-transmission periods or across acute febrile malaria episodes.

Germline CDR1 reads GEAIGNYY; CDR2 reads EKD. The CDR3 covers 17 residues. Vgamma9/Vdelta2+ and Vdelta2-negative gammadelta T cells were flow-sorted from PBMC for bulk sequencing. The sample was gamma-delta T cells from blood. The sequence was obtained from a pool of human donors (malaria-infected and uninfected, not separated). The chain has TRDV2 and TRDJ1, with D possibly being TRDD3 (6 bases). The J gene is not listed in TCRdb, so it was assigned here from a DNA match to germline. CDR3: CACGTGRGDQYTDKLIF. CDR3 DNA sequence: TGTGCCTGTGGCACCGGGAGGGGGGACCAGTACACCGATAAACTCATCTTT.